The 9 T cell receptor beta chains in this list originate from one sample, sequenced in a study of cytomegalovirus exposure and HLA in healthy donors. Primers: 60 Vbeta forward and 13 Jbeta reverse. The method was immunoSEQ multiplex PCR; TCRdb's version includes in-frame clones alone and lacks a portion of them. This sample has fewer than 150,000 clones, with approximately 77% found just once. Sequencing was performed on PBMCs. The receptors stem from a woman between 45 and 65 years old in good health and CMV-seronegative.

This chain links TRBV7-9 with TRBJ1-3; D remains ambiguous. The germline V gene encodes CDR1 SEHNR and CDR2 FQNEAQ (reference sequence). Trimming cost V 5 bases and J 3 bases, with 8 bases left between them. There are 13 residues in the CDR3. The CDR3: CASSQLGGNTIYF. In DNA, the CDR3 is TGTGCCAGCAGCCAGCTAGGTGGAAACACCATATATTTT.

The rearrangement links TRBV6-5 to TRBJ1-5; TRBD1 matches at 7 bases. The CDR3 runs to 14 residues. V lost 5 bases and J lost 11; bases outside the gene matches: 12. The germline gives CDR1 MNHEY, CDR2 SVGAGI. This CDR3 is CASSPGTVPSSQHF. The CDR3, as DNA: TGTGCCAGCAGTCCCGGGACAGTCCCTTCGTCCCAGCATTTT.

The chain carries TRBV9 and TRBJ2-3; maybe TRBD2 (5 bases). The CDR3 consists of 15 residues. The germline V gene encodes CDR1 SGDLS and CDR2 YYNGEE. V was shortened by 0 bases and J by 1 base, with 9 bases between the two germline ends. The CDR3 spells CASSVVWGGTDTQYF. The CDR3 DNA reads as TGTGCCAGCAGCGTAGTGTGGGGAGGCACAGATACGCAGTATTTT.

This chain uses TRBV19 with TRBJ1-2, with 8 bases fitting TRBD1. CDR1 and CDR2 (germline): LNHDA, SQIVND (reference sequence). The CDR3 covers 14 residues. Germline trimming cut 3 bases from V and 9 bases from J; bases unmatched to any gene: 9. The CDR3 sequence is CASSMGSQGARYTF. In DNA, the CDR3 is TGTGCCAGTAGTATGGGGTCCCAGGGGGCCCGCTACACCTTC.

The rearrangement uses TRBV7-2 and TRBJ2-3; D may be TRBD1 (5 bases). The germline V gene encodes CDR1 SGHTA and CDR2 FQGNSA. There are 15 residues in the CDR3. With 2 bases removed from V and 0 bases from J, the gap between germline ends came to 9 bases. The CDR3 loop reads CASSLTTGSTDTQYF. Written as DNA, the CDR3 is TGTGCCAGCAGCTTAACTACAGGAAGCACAGATACGCAGTATTTT.

A word on this clone: The junction differs from germline at one of its ends, possibly a read error. This chain joins TRBV5-4 and TRBJ2-7; TRBD2 is a possible D gene (7 bases). The CDR3 sequence is 13 residues long. From germline, CDR1 is SGHNT and CDR2 YYREEE (reference sequence). The CDR3 region is CASSLGGQYEQYF. CDR3 DNA: TGTGCCAGCAGTTTGGGGGGGCAGTACGAGCAGTACTTC.

This rearrangement joins TRBV7-3 to TRBJ1-2; D uncertain. Germline CDR1 is SGHTA and CDR2 is FQGTGA. V lost 5 bases and J 4 bases, leaving 20 bases between the germline ends. The CDR3 sequence is 16 residues long. The CDR3 coding sequence is TGTGCCAGCAGCCCCACAGCAAACCTAAACTCCTATGGCTACACCTTC. This gives the protein CASSPTANLNSYGYTF. Together with reference TRBV7-3 and TRBJ1-2, the CDR3 gives the full variable domain: GAGVSQTPSNKVTEKGKYVELRCDPISGHTALYWYRQSLGQGPEFLIYFQGTGAADDSGLPNDRFFAVRPEGSVSTLKIQRTERGDSAVYLCASSPTANLNSYGYTFGSGTRLTVV.

This clone has just one count. The V call is TRBV7-6, the J call TRBJ2-7; maybe TRBD1 (6 bases). Per germline, CDR1 SGHVS and CDR2 FNYEAQ. This CDR3 region has 15 residues. V shed 3 bases and J shed 4 bases, with 16 bases lying between them. The CDR3 region has the DNA TGTGCCAGCAGCTTTCAACAGGGTCGTGGTTACGAGCAGTACTTC. Encoded protein: CASSFQQGRGYEQYF.

This clone was observed a few times. V gene TRBV6-1 combines with J gene TRBJ2-2; D may be TRBD1 (5 bases). The CDR3 length is 13 residues. Trimming stripped 6 bases from V and 9 bases from J, with 14 bases between. Germline V gives CDR1 MNHNS, CDR2 SASEGT. In DNA form, the CDR3 reads TGTGCCAGCAGAGGGGCCCTCCCCCGGGAGCTGTTTTTT. It encodes CASRGALPRELFF.